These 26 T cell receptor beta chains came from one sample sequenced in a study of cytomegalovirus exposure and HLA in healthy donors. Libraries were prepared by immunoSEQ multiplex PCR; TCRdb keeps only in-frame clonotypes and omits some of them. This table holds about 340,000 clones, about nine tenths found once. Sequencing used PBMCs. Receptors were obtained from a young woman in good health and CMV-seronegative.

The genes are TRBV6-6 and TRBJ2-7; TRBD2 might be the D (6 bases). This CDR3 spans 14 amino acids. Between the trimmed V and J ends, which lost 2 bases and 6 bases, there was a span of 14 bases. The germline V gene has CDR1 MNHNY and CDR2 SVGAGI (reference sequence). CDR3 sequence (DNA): TGTGCCAGCAGTTACACAGGAGGGCCGCTCGAGCAGTACTTC. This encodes CASSYTGGPLEQYF.

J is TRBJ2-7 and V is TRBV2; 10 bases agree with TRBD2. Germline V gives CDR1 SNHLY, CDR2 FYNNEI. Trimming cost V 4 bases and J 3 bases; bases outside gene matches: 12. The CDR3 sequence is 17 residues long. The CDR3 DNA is TGTGCCAGCAGTGGACACGAGTATTTAGCGGGAGGCTACGAGCAGTACTTC. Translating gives CASSGHEYLAGGYEQYF.

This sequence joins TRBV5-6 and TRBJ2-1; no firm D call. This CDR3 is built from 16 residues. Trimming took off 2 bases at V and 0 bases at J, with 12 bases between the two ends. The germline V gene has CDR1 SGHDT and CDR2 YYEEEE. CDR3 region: CASSFHLGSSYNEQFF. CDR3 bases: TGTGCCAGCAGCTTTCACCTAGGCAGCTCCTACAATGAGCAGTTCTTC.

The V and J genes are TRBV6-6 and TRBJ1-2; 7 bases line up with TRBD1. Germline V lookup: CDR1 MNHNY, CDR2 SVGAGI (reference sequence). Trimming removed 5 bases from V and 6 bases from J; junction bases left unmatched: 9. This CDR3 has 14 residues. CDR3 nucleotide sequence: TGTGCCAGCAGTGTCACAGGGGAAAGGCATGGCTACACCTTC. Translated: CASSVTGERHGYTF.

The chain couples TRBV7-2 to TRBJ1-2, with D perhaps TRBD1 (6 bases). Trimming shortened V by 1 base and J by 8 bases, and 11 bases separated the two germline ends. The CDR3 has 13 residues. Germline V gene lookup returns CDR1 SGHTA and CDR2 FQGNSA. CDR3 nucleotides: TGTGCCAGCAGCTTAGAGGACAGCGGAGGCTACACCTTC. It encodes CASSLEDSGGYTF.

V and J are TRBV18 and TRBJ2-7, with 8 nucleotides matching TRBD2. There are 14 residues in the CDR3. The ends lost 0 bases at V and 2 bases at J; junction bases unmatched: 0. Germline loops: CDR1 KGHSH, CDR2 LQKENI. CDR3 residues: CASSPPTSAYEQYF. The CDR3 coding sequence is TGTGCCAGCTCACCACCGACTAGCGCCTACGAGCAGTACTTC.

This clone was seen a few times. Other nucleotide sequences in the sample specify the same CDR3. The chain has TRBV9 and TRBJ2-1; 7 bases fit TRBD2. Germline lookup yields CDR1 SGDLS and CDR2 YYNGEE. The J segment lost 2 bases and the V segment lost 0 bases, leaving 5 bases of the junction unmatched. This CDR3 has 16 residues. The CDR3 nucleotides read TGTGCCAGCAGCGTAGGTCCCAGCGGGACCTACAATGAGCAGTTCTTC. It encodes CASSVGPSGTYNEQFF.

CDR3 protein: CASSGQRSEQYF. The CDR3 region has the DNA TGTGCCAGCAGCGGACAACGTTCCGAGCAGTACTTC. The chain carries TRBV7-9 and TRBJ2-7; D is perhaps TRBD1 (5 bases). The CDR3 has 12 amino acids. Trimming pared 5 bases from V and 6 bases from J, leaving 11 bases between. CDR1 is SEHNR and CDR2 is FQNEAQ in the germline V gene (reference sequence).

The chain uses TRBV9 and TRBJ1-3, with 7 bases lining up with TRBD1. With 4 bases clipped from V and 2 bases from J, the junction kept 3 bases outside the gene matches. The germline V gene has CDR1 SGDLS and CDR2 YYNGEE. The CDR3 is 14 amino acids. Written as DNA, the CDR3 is TGTGCCAGCAGCATACAGGGGCCTGGAAACACCATATATTTT. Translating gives CASSIQGPGNTIYF.

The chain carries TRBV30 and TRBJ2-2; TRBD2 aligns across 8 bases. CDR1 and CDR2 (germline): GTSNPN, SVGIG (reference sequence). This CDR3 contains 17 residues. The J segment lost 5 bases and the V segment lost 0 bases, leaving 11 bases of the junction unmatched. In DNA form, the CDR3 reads TGTGCCTGGAGTGTAACCCGGGTAGCGGGATCAACCGGGGAGCTGTTTTTT. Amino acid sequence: CAWSVTRVAGSTGELFF.

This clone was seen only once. CDR3: CASSPRLVAGLGLDTQYF. DNA for the CDR3: TGTGCCAGCAGCCCTAGGCTAGTAGCGGGATTGGGACTAGATACGCAGTATTTT. This chain connects TRBV13 to TRBJ2-3, with 8 bases that match TRBD2. CDR1 PRHDT and CDR2 FYEKMQ come from the germline V gene (reference sequence). This CDR3 is 18 amino acids long. After removal of 5 bases from V and 5 bases from J, the junction contained 18 bases not matched to a gene.

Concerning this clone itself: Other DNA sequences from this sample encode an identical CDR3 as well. The chain's CDR3 is CASSVAGAGANVLTF. CDR3 DNA: TGTGCCAGCAGCGTAGCGGGGGCTGGGGCCAACGTCCTGACTTTC. The chain employs TRBV9 and TRBJ2-6; D is possibly TRBD2 (6 bases). CDR1 is SGDLS and CDR2 is YYNGEE in the germline V gene. The V end lost 0 bases, the J end lost 2 bases, and 6 bases lay between the germline ends. This CDR3 is 15 amino acids long.

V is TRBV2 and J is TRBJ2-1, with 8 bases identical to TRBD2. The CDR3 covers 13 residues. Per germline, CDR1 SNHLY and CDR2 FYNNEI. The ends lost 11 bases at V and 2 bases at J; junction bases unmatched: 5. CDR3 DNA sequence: TGTGCCGTAAAGCGGGAGACCTACAATGAGCAGTTCTTC. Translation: CAVKRETYNEQFF.

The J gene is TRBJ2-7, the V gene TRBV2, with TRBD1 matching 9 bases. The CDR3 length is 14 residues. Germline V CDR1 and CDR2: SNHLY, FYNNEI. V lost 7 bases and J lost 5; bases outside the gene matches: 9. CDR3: CASTTGDRVDEQYF. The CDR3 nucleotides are TGTGCCAGCACCACGGGGGACAGGGTAGACGAGCAGTACTTC.

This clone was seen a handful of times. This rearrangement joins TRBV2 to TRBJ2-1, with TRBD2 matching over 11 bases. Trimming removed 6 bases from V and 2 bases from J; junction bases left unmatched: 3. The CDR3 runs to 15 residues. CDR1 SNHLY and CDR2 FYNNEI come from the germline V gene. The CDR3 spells CASRLLAGAYNEQFF. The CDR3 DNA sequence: TGTGCCAGCAGGCTACTAGCGGGAGCCTACAATGAGCAGTTCTTC.

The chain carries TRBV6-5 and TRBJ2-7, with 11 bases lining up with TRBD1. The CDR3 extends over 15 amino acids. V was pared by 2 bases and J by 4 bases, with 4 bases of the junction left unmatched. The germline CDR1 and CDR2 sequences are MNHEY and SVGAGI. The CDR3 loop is CASSYAGQGGYEQYF. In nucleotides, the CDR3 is TGTGCCAGCAGTTACGCGGGACAGGGGGGGTACGAGCAGTACTTC.

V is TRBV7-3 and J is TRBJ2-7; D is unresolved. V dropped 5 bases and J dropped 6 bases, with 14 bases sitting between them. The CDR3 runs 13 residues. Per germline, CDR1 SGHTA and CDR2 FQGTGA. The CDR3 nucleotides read TGTGCCAGCAGCCCTAGTGAGGCCCGCGAGCAGTACTTC. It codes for CASSPSEAREQYF.

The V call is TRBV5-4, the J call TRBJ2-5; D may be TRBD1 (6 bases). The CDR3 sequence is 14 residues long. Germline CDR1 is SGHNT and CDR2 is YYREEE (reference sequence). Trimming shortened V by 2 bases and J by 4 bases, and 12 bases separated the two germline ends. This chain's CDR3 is CASSLGGSGETQYF. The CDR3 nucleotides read TGTGCCAGCAGCTTAGGGGGATCGGGAGAGACCCAGTACTTC. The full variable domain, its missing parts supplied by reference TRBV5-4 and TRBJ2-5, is ETGVTQSPTHLIKTRGQQVTLRCSSQSGHNTVSWYQQALGQGPQFIFQYYREEENGRGNFPPRFSGLQFPNYSSELNVNALELDDSALYLCASSLGGSGETQYFGPGTRLLVL.

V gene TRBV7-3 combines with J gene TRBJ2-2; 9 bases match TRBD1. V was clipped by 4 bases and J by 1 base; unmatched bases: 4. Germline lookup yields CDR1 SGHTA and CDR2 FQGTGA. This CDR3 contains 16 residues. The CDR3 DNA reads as TGTGCCAGCAGCTCACAGGGGGCGGGGAACACCGGGGAGCTGTTTTTT. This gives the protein CASSSQGAGNTGELFF.

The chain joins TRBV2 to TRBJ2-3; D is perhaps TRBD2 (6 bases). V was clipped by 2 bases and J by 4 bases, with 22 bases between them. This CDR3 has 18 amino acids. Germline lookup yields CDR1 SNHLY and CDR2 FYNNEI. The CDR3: CASSERQGLLQASDTQYF. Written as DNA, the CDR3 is TGTGCCAGCAGTGAAAGGCAGGGACTCCTTCAAGCGTCAGATACGCAGTATTTT.

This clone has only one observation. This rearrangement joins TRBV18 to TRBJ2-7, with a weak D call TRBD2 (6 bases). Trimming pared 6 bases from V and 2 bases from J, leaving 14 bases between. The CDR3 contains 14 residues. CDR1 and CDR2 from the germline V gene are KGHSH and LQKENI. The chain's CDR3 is CASSPRDFPYEQYF. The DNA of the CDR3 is TGTGCCAGCTCTCCCCGGGACTTCCCCTACGAGCAGTACTTC.

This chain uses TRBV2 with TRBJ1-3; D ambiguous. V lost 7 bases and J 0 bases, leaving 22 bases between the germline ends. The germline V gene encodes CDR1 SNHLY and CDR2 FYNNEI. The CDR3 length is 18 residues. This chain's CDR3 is CASTEGLDFLNSGNTIYF. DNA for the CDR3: TGTGCCAGCACGGAAGGGTTGGACTTCTTAAACTCTGGAAACACCATATATTTT.

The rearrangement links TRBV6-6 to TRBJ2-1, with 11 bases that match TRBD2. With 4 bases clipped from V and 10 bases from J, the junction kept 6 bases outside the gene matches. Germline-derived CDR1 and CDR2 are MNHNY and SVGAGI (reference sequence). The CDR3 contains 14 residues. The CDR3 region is CASSSPRTSGEQFF. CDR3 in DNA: TGTGCCAGCAGTTCGCCTCGGACTAGCGGGGAGCAGTTCTTC.

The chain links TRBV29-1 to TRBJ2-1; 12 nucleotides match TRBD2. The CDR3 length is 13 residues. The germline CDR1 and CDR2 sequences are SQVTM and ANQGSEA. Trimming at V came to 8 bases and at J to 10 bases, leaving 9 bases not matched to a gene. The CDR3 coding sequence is TGCAGCAAAGAGGGGCTAGCGGGAGGGGAGCAGTTCTTC. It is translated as CSKEGLAGGEQFF.

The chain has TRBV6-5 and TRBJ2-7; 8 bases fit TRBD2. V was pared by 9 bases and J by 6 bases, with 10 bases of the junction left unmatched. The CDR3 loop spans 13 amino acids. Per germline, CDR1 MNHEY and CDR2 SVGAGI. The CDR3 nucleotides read TGTGCCAGTTGGCTAGCGGGCAAGGGCGAGCAGTACTTC. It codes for CASWLAGKGEQYF.

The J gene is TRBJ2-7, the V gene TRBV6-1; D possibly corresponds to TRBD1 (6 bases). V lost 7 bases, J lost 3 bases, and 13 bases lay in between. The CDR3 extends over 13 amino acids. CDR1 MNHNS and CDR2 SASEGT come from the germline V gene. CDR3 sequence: CASTPTGHYEQYF. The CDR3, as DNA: TGTGCCAGCACTCCGACAGGACACTACGAGCAGTACTTC.